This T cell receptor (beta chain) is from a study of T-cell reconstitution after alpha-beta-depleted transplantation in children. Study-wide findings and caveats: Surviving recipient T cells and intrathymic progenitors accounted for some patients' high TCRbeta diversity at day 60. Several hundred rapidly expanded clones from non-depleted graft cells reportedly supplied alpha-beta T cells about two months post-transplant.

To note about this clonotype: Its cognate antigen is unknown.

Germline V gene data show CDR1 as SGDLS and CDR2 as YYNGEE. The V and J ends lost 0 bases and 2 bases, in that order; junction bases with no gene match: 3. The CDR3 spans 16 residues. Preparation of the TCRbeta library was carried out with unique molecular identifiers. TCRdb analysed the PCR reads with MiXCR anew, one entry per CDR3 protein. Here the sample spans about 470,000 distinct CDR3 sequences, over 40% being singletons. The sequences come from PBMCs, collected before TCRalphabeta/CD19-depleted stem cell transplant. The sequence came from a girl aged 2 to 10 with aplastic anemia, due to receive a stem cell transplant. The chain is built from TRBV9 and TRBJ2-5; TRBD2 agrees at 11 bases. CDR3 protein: CASSVAASGGQETQYF. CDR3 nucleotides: TGTGCCAGCAGCGTAGCGGCTAGCGGGGGGCAAGAGACCCAGTACTTC. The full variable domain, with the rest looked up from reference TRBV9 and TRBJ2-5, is DSGVTQTPKHLITATGQRVTLRCSPRSGDLSVYWYQQSLDQGLQFLIQYYNGEERAKGNILERFSAQQFPDLHSELNLSSLELGDSALYFCASSVAASGGQETQYFGPGTRLLVL.